The rows below give T cell receptor beta chains drawn from one sample of a study of T cell responses to AZD1222 COVID-19 vaccine. The repertoire was sequenced with immunoSEQ multiplex PCR; TCRdb's copy has only in-frame clones and lacks some. Of fewer than 150,000 clones listed, 92% are singletons. The source was peripheral blood, collected 28 days after the second AZD1222 dose. The origin of the receptors is an adult who received the AZD1222 COVID-19 vaccine. CDR3s include the opening cysteine and the closing phenylalanine or tryptophan. Fields, in order: D gene, V gene, J gene, clone size, CDR3 protein, CDR3 DNA. D genes are given only for firm matches. Clone size appears in some rows only: once, few, many, or a class for an expanded clone.

d_call: TRBD2; v_call: TRBV6-1; j_call: TRBJ2-7; clone_size: NA; cdr3_aa: CASSELRVPAGAYEQYF; cdr3_nt: TGTGCCAGCAGTGAATTAAGGGTCCCCGCGGGGGCCTACGAGCAGTACTTC
d_call: TRBD1; v_call: TRBV3-1/TRBV3-2; j_call: TRBJ2-7; clone_size: NA; cdr3_aa: CASSPSGGQGIYEQYF; cdr3_nt: TGTGCCAGCAGCCCGTCTGGGGGACAGGGTATCTACGAGCAGTACTTC
d_call: NA; v_call: TRBV2; j_call: TRBJ2-2; clone_size: NA; cdr3_aa: CASSVYTGPPGELFF; cdr3_nt: TGTGCCAGCAGTGTATATACAGGGCCTCCCGGGGAGCTGTTTTTT
d_call: NA; v_call: TRBV6-5; j_call: TRBJ2-6; clone_size: NA; cdr3_aa: CASSFSPGANVLTF; cdr3_nt: TGTGCCAGCAGTTTTTCGCCCGGGGCCAACGTCCTGACTTTC
d_call: NA; v_call: TRBV7-9; j_call: TRBJ1-1; clone_size: once; cdr3_aa: CASSLAGQTEAFF; cdr3_nt: TGTGCCAGCAGCTTAGCCGGACAGACTGAAGCTTTCTTT
d_call: NA; v_call: TRBV5-4; j_call: TRBJ2-1; clone_size: few; cdr3_aa: CASSLGNNEQFF; cdr3_nt: TGTGCCAGCAGCTTGGGGAACAATGAGCAGTTCTTC
d_call: NA; v_call: TRBV28; j_call: TRBJ1-4; clone_size: NA; cdr3_aa: CASSSTDRTNEKLFF; cdr3_nt: TGTGCCAGCAGTTCCACGGACAGAACTAATGAAAAACTGTTTTTT
d_call: NA; v_call: TRBV5-4; j_call: TRBJ1-3; clone_size: NA; cdr3_aa: CASRETPVSGNTIYF; cdr3_nt: TGTGCCAGCAGGGAAACCCCCGTCTCTGGAAACACCATATATTTT
d_call: NA; v_call: TRBV6-5; j_call: TRBJ1-2; clone_size: NA; cdr3_aa: CASSTTGTSHGYTF; cdr3_nt: TGTGCCAGCAGTACAACCGGGACATCTCATGGCTACACCTTC
d_call: NA; v_call: TRBV28; j_call: TRBJ2-1; clone_size: NA; cdr3_aa: CASSPSPGGKFF; cdr3_nt: TGTGCCAGCAGCCCCTCTCCCGGGGGCAAGTTCTTC
d_call: NA; v_call: TRBV9; j_call: TRBJ2-7; clone_size: NA; cdr3_aa: CASSVVGAGIYEQYF; cdr3_nt: TGTGCCAGCAGCGTAGTGGGTGCGGGAATCTACGAGCAGTACTTC
d_call: TRBD1; v_call: TRBV2; j_call: TRBJ1-2; clone_size: NA; cdr3_aa: CASRPQGAGGYTF; cdr3_nt: TGTGCCAGCAGGCCCCAGGGGGCTGGTGGCTACACCTTC
d_call: NA; v_call: TRBV7-8; j_call: TRBJ2-7; clone_size: NA; cdr3_aa: CASSGGTARDEQYF; cdr3_nt: TGTGCCAGCAGCGGTGGGACCGCTCGGGACGAGCAGTACTTC
d_call: NA; v_call: TRBV28; j_call: TRBJ1-2; clone_size: NA; cdr3_aa: CASSLGGRRYGYTF; cdr3_nt: TGTGCCAGCAGTTTGGGGGGCCGGCGTTATGGCTACACCTTC